Included here is one T cell receptor beta chain sequence, with context. The antigen remains undetermined. V was pared by 7 bases and J by 7 bases, with 13 bases between. The CDR3 consists of 12 residues. Germline V gene lookup returns CDR1 MDHEN and CDR2 SYDVKM. This sample is drawn from a study of cytomegalovirus exposure and HLA in healthy donors. Researchers ran the PCR with 60 Vbeta and 13 Jbeta primers. The table came from immunoSEQ multiplex PCR; TCRdb's copy has only in-frame clones and leaves some out. This sample contains about 160,000 clones. Study-wide points: TCR beta V- and J-gene trimming, according to a later analysis, was linked to a missense DCLRE1C variant. It was shown in a later analysis that HLA-associated TCR beta chains were more clonally expanded than other, equally common chains. TCR beta sequences reportedly predicted the HLA-A and HLA-B alleles of most subjects accurately. Most TCR beta V segments were productive about 87% or about 30% of the time in an earlier analysis.

This chain uses TRBV28 with TRBJ1-1; D gene uncertain. What was sequenced was PBMCs. This receptor was taken from a young man in good health and CMV-seronegative. As DNA, the CDR3 is TGTGCCAGCACCCTTTTAGGGAGTGAAGCTTTCTTT. It codes for CASTLLGSEAFF.